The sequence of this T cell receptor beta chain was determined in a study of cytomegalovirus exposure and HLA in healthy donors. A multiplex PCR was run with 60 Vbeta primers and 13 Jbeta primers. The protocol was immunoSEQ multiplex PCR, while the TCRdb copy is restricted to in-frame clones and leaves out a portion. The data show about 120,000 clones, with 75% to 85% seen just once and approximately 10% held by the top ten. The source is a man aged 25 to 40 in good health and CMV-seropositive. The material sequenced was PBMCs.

DNA of the CDR3: TGCAGCGTTGTCTCCCGGGGTAATGAAAAACTGTTTTTT. As protein: CSVVSRGNEKLFF. The chain has TRBV29-1 and TRBJ1-4, with D uncertain. CDR1 and CDR2 (germline): SQVTM, ANQGSEA. CDR3 length: 13 residues. V was clipped by 4 bases and J by 4 bases, with 10 bases between them.